This T cell receptor beta chain was identified during a study of blood T cells in healthy people across ages. Regarding the study as a whole: TCR beta diversity was tightly associated with the proportion of naive T cells. Long-lived donors carried more naive CD4+ cells and greater diversity than aged donors.

The use of a sample-barcoded 5' primer and a J-beta primer mix characterized a second PCR of about 7 to 12 cycles. Template switching added a 12-random-nucleotide identifier to every cDNA molecule. The study obtained at least 3 million CDR3-containing paired-end reads from every sample. TCRdb used MiXCR to reprocess the 5' RACE reads, holding one entry per CDR3 protein. The table includes about 680,000 distinct CDR3 sequences, more than 40% detected once. The CDR3 is 14 residues long. V lost 1 base to trimming and J lost 7 bases, with 13 bases between them. CDR1 is SGHTA and CDR2 is FQGNSA in the germline V gene. Points on this clonotype: Its antigen is not known.

The V and J genes are TRBV7-2 and TRBJ1-2; tentative D call: TRBD1 (6 bases). The sample taken for sequencing was blood. This sequence was found in an older woman in good health. The CDR3 spells CASSLDTGWGGYTF. The DNA of the CDR3 is TGTGCCAGCAGCTTAGACACAGGGTGGGGTGGCTACACCTTC. Full variable domain (missing parts from reference TRBV7-2 and TRBJ1-2): GAGVSQSPSNKVTEKGKDVELRCDPISGHTALYWYRQSLGQGLEFLIYFQGNSAPDKSGLPSDRFSAERTGGSVSTLTIQRTQQEDSAVYLCASSLDTGWGGYTFGSGTRLTVV.